The T cell receptor beta chain described here comes from a study of blood T cell repertoires in COVID-19. For the study at large: Nucleic acid was either cDNA or gDNA, and it came from T cells, B-cell-depleted T cells, or PBMCs.

Germline lookup yields CDR1 SGHVS and CDR2 FQNEAQ. There are 15 residues in the CDR3. V trimming: 5 bases; J trimming: 5 bases; junction bases outside the gene matches: 9. Sequenced by immunoSEQ multiplex PCR; TCRdb stores in-frame clones only, minus some. The top ten hold approximately 7% of the sample, which has fewer than 85,000 clones, roughly four fifths seen once. The V gene is TRBV7-8, the J gene TRBJ2-5; 9 bases line up with TRBD2. The origin of this receptor is a man under 40 with COVID-19, enrolled during active disease. Material: peripheral blood. Here the CDR3 reads CASSPPGLASETQYF. DNA of the CDR3: TGTGCCAGCAGCCCTCCCGGACTAGCGTCCGAGACCCAGTACTTC.